The T cell receptor (beta chain) under discussion was sequenced for a study of blood T cells in healthy people across ages. CDR1 is SGHRS, CDR2 YFSETQ, per germline. Trimming took 0 bases from V and 2 from J, leaving 11 bases between them. The CDR3 covers 15 residues. Primers used in a second PCR of about 7 to 12 cycles were a sample-barcoded 5' primer and a J-beta primer mix. In TCRdb, the 5' RACE reads were re-called with MiXCR into one record per CDR3 protein. The repertoire holds about 780,000 distinct CDR3 sequences, with about half as singletons. This clonotype was sampled from a man older than 75 in good health. The sample was blood. The chain uses TRBV5-1 and TRBJ2-5; D might be TRBD1 (5 bases). The CDR3 region is CASSLDGALQETQYF. CDR3 bases: TGCGCCAGCAGCTTGGATGGGGCGTTACAAGAGACCCAGTACTTC.